The clone carrying this T cell receptor (beta chain) was detected a few times. What it binds is unknown. The CDR3 sequence is 11 residues long. Germline V gene data show CDR1 as KGHDR and CDR2 as SFDVKD. V was pared by 9 bases and J by 5 bases, with 9 bases between. A second roughly 6 to 11 cycle PCR used barcoded and J-beta primers. In TCRdb, the 5' RACE reads were re-called with MiXCR into one record per CDR3 protein. The sample includes roughly 1 million distinct CDR3 sequences, approximately 25% of them seen just once. This entry belongs to a study of blood T cells in healthy people across ages. Study-wide findings and caveats: While age rose, TCR beta diversity per million T cells dropped in a roughly linear way.

In addition, the sample was reused for a study of T cells of mothers and their children.

The chain joins TRBV24-1 to TRBJ1-2; the D gene is possibly TRBD1 (5 bases). Specimen: blood. The clonotype originates from a girl aged 2 to 9 in good health. The CDR3 loop reads CATWDLYGYTF. DNA for the CDR3: TGTGCCACCTGGGACTTATATGGCTACACCTTC.